Each of the 5 T cell receptor beta chains below was sequenced from the same sample in a study of graft-versus-host responses after intestinal transplantation. Investigators treated the graft tissue so that it released intraepithelial and lamina propria lymphocytes. Clones were sequenced by immunoSEQ multiplex PCR, and TCRdb holds only the in-frame ones, with some missing. The table records 6,500 to 10,000 clones, 74% of them present only once. Material: ileum tissue, obtained around 490 days after intestinal transplant. These TCRs come from a human patient who received an intestinal transplant, so some T cells may come from the graft donor.

This chain joins TRBV27 and TRBJ2-7; a weak D match, TRBD1 (5 bases). The CDR3 is 13 residues long. Deletions cut 5 bases from V and 6 bases from J, with 14 bases between. Germline V CDR1 and CDR2: MNHEY, SMNVEV (reference sequence). CDR3 region: CASSPGHGGEQYF. The CDR3 bases are TGTGCCAGCAGTCCTGGACACGGCGGCGAGCAGTACTTC.

This chain joins TRBV5-1 and TRBJ2-3; 14 nucleotides line up with TRBD2. The CDR3 is made up of 18 amino acids. V gave up 4 bases and J gave up 1 base; unmatched junction bases: 8. Germline V gene lookup returns CDR1 SGHRS and CDR2 YFSETQ. CDR3 amino acids: CASSPGLAGVRGTDTQYF. In nucleotides, the CDR3 is TGCGCCAGCAGCCCGGGACTAGCGGGAGTACGAGGCACAGATACGCAGTATTTT. Variable domain in full (rest from reference TRBV5-1 and TRBJ2-3): KAGVTQTPRYLIKTRGQQVTLSCSPISGHRSVSWYQQTPGQGLQFLFEYFSETQRNKGNFPGRFSGRQFSNSRSEMNVSTLELGDSALYLCASSPGLAGVRGTDTQYFGPGTRLTVL.

This chain links TRBV14 with TRBJ2-4, with D possibly TRBD2 on 6 matching bases. Germline V gene sequence: CDR1 SGHDN, CDR2 FVKESK. Trimming took off 1 base at V and 1 base at J, with 11 bases between the two ends. The length of the CDR3 is 16 residues. The CDR3 region has the DNA TGTGCCAGCAGCCAAGCGACCGGAGGGGCCAAAAACATTCAGTACTTC. Translated: CASSQATGGAKNIQYF.

J is TRBJ2-2 and V is TRBV19, with TRBD1 matching 7 bases. CDR3 length equals 14 residues. CDR1 is LNHDA, CDR2 SQIVND, per germline (reference sequence). The trim removed 6 bases at V and 5 bases at J, leaving 6 bases unmatched. The DNA of the CDR3 is TGTGCCAGTAGGCCAGGACAGGTTACCGGGGAGCTGTTTTTT. It codes for CASRPGQVTGELFF.

This clone was observed a single time. V is TRBV9 and J is TRBJ2-7; 8 nucleotides match TRBD2. Germline lookup yields CDR1 SGDLS and CDR2 YYNGEE. Unmatched junction bases numbered 11, after V lost 7 bases and J lost 2 bases. This CDR3 is 15 amino acids long. This CDR3 is CASARGVGGAYEQYF. In DNA form, the CDR3 reads TGTGCCAGCGCCCGGGGGGTCGGGGGGGCCTACGAGCAGTACTTC.